Listed here is a single TCR beta chain. The antigen is unknown. The data belong to a study of cytomegalovirus exposure and HLA in healthy donors. The PCR was carried out with 60 Vbeta primers and 13 Jbeta primers. The table came from immunoSEQ multiplex PCR; TCRdb's copy has only in-frame clones and leaves some out. The sample has about 190,000 clones; 80% to 85% are singletons. The junction had 16 bases not matched to a gene; V was cut back by 5 bases and J by 3 bases. Per the germline V gene, CDR1 is LGHNA and CDR2 is YNFKEQ. The CDR3 is 17 amino acids. It was healthy bone marrow donors who served as donors. Points from the study as a whole: Specificity of three CMV-associated chains for CMV antigens was verified in vitro. Some V segments could not be told apart, so they were left out, TRBV6-2 and TRBV6-3 among them.

Sequencing used PBMCs. J is TRBJ2-7 and V is TRBV4-2; TRBD2 matches at 7 bases. The clonotype originates from a woman between 18 and 30 years old in good health and CMV-seronegative. This CDR3 reads CASSVTPYTGGSYEQYF. The DNA for the CDR3 is TGTGCCAGCAGCGTAACCCCTTACACGGGGGGAAGCTACGAGCAGTACTTC.